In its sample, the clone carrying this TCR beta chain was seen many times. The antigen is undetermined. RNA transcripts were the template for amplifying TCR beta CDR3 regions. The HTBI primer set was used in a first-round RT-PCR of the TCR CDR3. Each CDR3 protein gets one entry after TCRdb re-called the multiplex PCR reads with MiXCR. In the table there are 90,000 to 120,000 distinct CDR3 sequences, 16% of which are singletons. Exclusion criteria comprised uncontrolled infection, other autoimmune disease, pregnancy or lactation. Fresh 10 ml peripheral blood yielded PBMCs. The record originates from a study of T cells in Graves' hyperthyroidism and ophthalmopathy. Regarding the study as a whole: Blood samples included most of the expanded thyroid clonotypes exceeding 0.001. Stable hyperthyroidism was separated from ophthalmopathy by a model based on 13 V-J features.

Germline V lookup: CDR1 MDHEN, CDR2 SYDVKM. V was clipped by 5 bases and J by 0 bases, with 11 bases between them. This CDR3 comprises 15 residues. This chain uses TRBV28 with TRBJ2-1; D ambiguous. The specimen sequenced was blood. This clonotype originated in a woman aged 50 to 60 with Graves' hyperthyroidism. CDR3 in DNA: TGTGCCAGCAGTCCCCTGGGAAACTCCTACAATGAGCAGTTCTTC. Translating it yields CASSPLGNSYNEQFF.